This T cell receptor beta chain was recorded in a study of T cell changes during pregnancy in multiple sclerosis (dated 2019 in TCRdb). For the wider study: The study examined how the T cell repertoire changed over the course of pregnancy in women with multiple sclerosis.

The library was prepared using the immunoSEQ multiplex PCR assay. Imported from immuneACCESS, the table was reduced by TCRdb to in-frame sequences with V and J called. These copies leave out some clones; in studies compared against another copy, an unresolved V gene accounts for under half, and the cause of the remainder is not known. Counted in this sample were about 75,000 clones; about 94% of them appeared once. Together, the top ten hold over 0.12% of the sample. Notes on this clone: Its target antigen remains unknown. Qualities for individual bases were not recorded, and no much larger clone is one base off.

The sequence derives from a female donor with multiple sclerosis, enrolled in a pregnancy study. Material: CD4+ T cells from peripheral blood mononuclear cells, obtained after pregnancy.

The sequenced DNA is TGTGCCAGCAGTTACTTTTCGGGAGGGGGAGATACGCAGTATTTT. It is translated as CASSYFSGGGDTQYF. The V and J segments used are TRBV6-5 and TRBJ2-3; TRBD2 aligns with 8 central bases. Compared with germline, V lacks 1 base and J lacks 5 bases; bases without a gene match: 5. From a lookup of the germline V gene, CDR1 and CDR2 are MNHEY and SVGAGI. The CDR3 runs 15 residues from the cysteine to the phenylalanine. Solely the CDR3 DNA is kept, with 45 bases framed from the first base.